The 9 T cell receptor beta chains in this list originate from one sample, sequenced in a study of blood T cell repertoires in COVID-19. The assay was immunoSEQ multiplex PCR, and TCRdb's table has in-frame clones only and misses some. The data contain tens of thousands of clones, about 70% of them singletons. The material sequenced was peripheral blood. The receptors were sampled from a man in his 70s with active or convalescent COVID-19.

V is TRBV11-2 and J is TRBJ2-5, with D perhaps matching TRBD2 (5 bases). This CDR3 contains 15 residues. Deletions cut 0 bases from V and 4 bases from J, with 12 bases between. The germline V gene encodes CDR1 SGHAT and CDR2 FQNNGV. CDR3: CASSLDTIAGETQYF. The CDR3 coding sequence is TGTGCCAGCAGCTTAGATACGATTGCGGGAGAGACCCAGTACTTC.

This chain uses TRBV9 with TRBJ1-3; D is unresolved. Trimming left V 4 bases short and J 0 bases short, with 5 bases between. The germline V gene encodes CDR1 SGDLS and CDR2 YYNGEE. The CDR3 totals 13 residues. The CDR3 DNA is TGTGCCAGCAGCTCCTTCTCTGGAAACACCATATATTTT. This translates into CASSSFSGNTIYF.

The V and J genes are TRBV30 and TRBJ1-1; 7 nucleotides agree with TRBD1. The CDR3 is 16 residues long. The junction had 15 bases not matched to a gene; V was cut back by 6 bases and J by 2 bases. Germline V gives CDR1 GTSNPN, CDR2 SVGIG (reference sequence). CDR3 bases: TGTGCCTGCGAACCAGGGCAGGCAGGGGGAAACACTGAAGCTTTCTTT. The encoded protein is CACEPGQAGGNTEAFF.

The chain recombines TRBV9 with TRBJ2-3; TRBD2 agrees at 11 bases. CDR3 length: 16 residues. Trimming took 3 bases from V and 7 from J; bases not matched to a gene: 10. Germline V gene data show CDR1 as SGDLS and CDR2 as YYNGEE. The CDR3 sequence: CASSATLAGGRYTQYF. The CDR3 region has the DNA TGTGCCAGCAGCGCAACATTAGCGGGGGGGCGATATACGCAGTATTTT.

This clone appeared a few times. This rearrangement joins TRBV2 to TRBJ1-2; no reliable D call. Looked up from germline, CDR1 is SNHLY and CDR2 is FYNNEI. The V end was cut by 3 bases, the J end by 1 base, with 6 bases between. CDR3 length: 13 residues. CDR3 nucleotides: TGTGCCAGCAGTGATGGCCTTAACTATGGCTACACCTTC. Translation gives CASSDGLNYGYTF.

For the CDR3, the DNA is TGTGCCAGCAGTCCGAATGGACAGGGCAGGGAAAAACTGTTTTTT. Protein: CASSPNGQGREKLFF. V and J are TRBV28 and TRBJ1-4, with 8 positions matching TRBD1. CDR1 is MDHEN, CDR2 SYDVKM, per germline. V gave up 5 bases and J gave up 8 bases; unmatched junction bases: 10. The CDR3 sequence is 15 residues long.

The V call is TRBV6-5, the J call TRBJ2-1; weak D call: TRBD1 (6 bases). Germline values: CDR1 MNHEY, CDR2 SVGAGI. CDR3 size: 13 residues. Trimming left V 8 bases short and J 6 bases short, with 14 bases between. The CDR3 DNA follows: TGTGCCAGCGCTACAGGGCCCGTCAATGAGCAGTTCTTC. Protein sequence: CASATGPVNEQFF.

V gene TRBV6-5 combines with J gene TRBJ1-2; D uncertain. The germline V and J ends were trimmed by 3 bases and 4 bases, with 18 bases remaining between them. The CDR3 is 16 residues long. Germline CDR1 is MNHEY and CDR2 is SVGAGI. The CDR3 here is CASSYSFGRSPYGYTF. CDR3 DNA: TGTGCCAGCAGTTATTCTTTTGGCCGGAGTCCCTATGGCTACACCTTC.

This clone has only one observation. This chain joins TRBV7-9 and TRBJ2-7; no firm D call. The germline V gene has CDR1 SEHNR and CDR2 FQNEAQ (reference sequence). V was trimmed by 4 bases and J by 2 bases, leaving 9 bases between them. This CDR3 is 13 amino acids long. The CDR3 is CASSSPRPYEQYF. Here the CDR3 DNA reads TGTGCCAGCAGCTCTCCGAGGCCCTACGAGCAGTACTTC.